One and the same sample provided the 23 T cell receptor beta chains below, sequenced in a study of shared clonotypes between healthy human individuals. Libraries were prepared by immunoSEQ multiplex PCR; TCRdb keeps only in-frame clonotypes and omits some of them. The sample lists roughly 520,000 clones, roughly 95% occurring once. Specimen: naive CD4+ T cells sorted from blood. Described subset: CD45RA+ positively selected. These receptors all come from a woman in her twenties or thirties in good health.

This clone was found once. V gene TRBV28 combines with J gene TRBJ1-5; 9 bases agree with TRBD1. The CDR3 extends over 18 amino acids. The J segment lost 6 bases and the V segment lost 3 bases, leaving 15 bases of the junction unmatched. The V gene's germline CDR1 is MDHEN and CDR2 SYDVKM. The CDR3 nucleotides read TGTGCCAGCAGTTTGCGTTTGGGTGGGACAGGGAGAGGTCAGCCCCAGCATTTT. This translates into CASSLRLGGTGRGQPQHF.

V gene TRBV27 combines with J gene TRBJ1-5; D not resolved. The germline V gene encodes CDR1 MNHEY and CDR2 SMNVEV (reference sequence). The CDR3 runs 13 residues. V dropped 2 bases and J dropped 9 bases, with 11 bases sitting between them. CDR3 coding DNA: TGTGCCAGCAGTTTAGAGGGAACGGGGCCCCAGCATTTT. It codes for CASSLEGTGPQHF.

The count of this clone is one. The V call is TRBV6-5, the J call TRBJ2-7; the match to TRBD2 covers 7 bases. The length of the CDR3 is 13 residues. Trimming at V came to 8 bases and at J to 3 bases, leaving 7 bases not matched to a gene. Germline CDR1 is MNHEY and CDR2 is SVGAGI. The CDR3 spells CASWGGEGYEQYF. CDR3 DNA: TGTGCCAGCTGGGGGGGTGAGGGCTACGAGCAGTACTTC.

The V and J genes are TRBV4-1 and TRBJ2-7, with 10 bases aligning to TRBD2. The CDR3 is 16 amino acids. Trimming removed 4 bases from V and 4 bases from J; junction bases left unmatched: 10. Germline CDR1 is MGHRA and CDR2 is YSYEKL. The CDR3 coding sequence is TGCGCCAGCAGCCGGGGTGTGCCTAGCGGGAGATACGAGCAGTACTTC. This codes for CASSRGVPSGRYEQYF.

The genes are TRBV5-1 and TRBJ2-5, with TRBD2 identical over 7 bases. The assigned J gene may be wrong: the sequence end matches TRBJ2-7 better. This CDR3 is built from 13 residues. From germline, CDR1 is SGHRS and CDR2 YFSETQ. As DNA, the CDR3 is TGCGCCAGCAGGCGGGAGCCTTTTGACGAGCAGTACTTC. Its protein is CASRREPFDEQYF.

The genes are TRBV11-2 and TRBJ1-2; TRBD1 matches at 7 bases. V lost 5 bases to trimming and J lost 3 bases; unmatched junction nucleotides: 6. Germline-derived CDR1 and CDR2 are SGHAT and FQNNGV. This CDR3 is 14 amino acids long. This CDR3 is CASSIGDSDYGYTF. In nucleotides, the CDR3 is TGTGCCAGCAGCATAGGGGACAGCGACTATGGCTACACCTTC.

This chain connects TRBV19 to TRBJ2-5, with 9 nucleotides matching TRBD1. The CDR3 sequence is 17 residues long. With 6 bases clipped from V and 3 bases from J, the junction kept 14 bases outside the gene matches. Germline V gene data show CDR1 as LNHDA and CDR2 as SQIVND (reference sequence). CDR3 in DNA: TGTGCCAGTAGCCCCCGGGACAGGGTTGGGGTCAAAGAGACCCAGTACTTC. It specifies CASSPRDRVGVKETQYF.

This chain connects TRBV7-6 to TRBJ2-1, with D hard to call. Germline assignment: CDR1 SGHVS and CDR2 FNYEAQ. This CDR3 spans 13 amino acids. Trimming pared 6 bases from V and 7 bases from J, leaving 13 bases between. The CDR3 region is CASSKALGNEQFF. The CDR3, as DNA: TGTGCCAGCAGTAAGGCCCTGGGGAATGAGCAGTTCTTC. The entire variable domain, with the rest obtained from reference TRBV7-6 and TRBJ2-1, is as follows: GAGVSQSPRYKVTKRGQDVALRCDPISGHVSLYWYRQALGQGPEFLTYFNYEAQQDKSGLPNDRFSAERPEGSISTLTIQRTEQRDSAMYRCASSKALGNEQFFGPGTRLTVL.

The chain links TRBV28 to TRBJ2-1; the D gene is possibly TRBD1 (6 bases). The CDR3 contains 12 residues. Germline CDR1 MDHEN, CDR2 SYDVKM. V was shortened by 6 bases and J by 10 bases, with 13 bases between the two germline ends. The CDR3, as DNA: TGTGCCAGCAGCTGGGGACAAAACGAGCAGTTCTTC. Translating it yields CASSWGQNEQFF.

The V and J genes are TRBV29-1 and TRBJ2-3; weak D call: TRBD1 (6 bases). Trimming stripped 6 bases from V and 1 base from J, with 11 bases between. This CDR3 has 13 amino acids. Looked up from germline, CDR1 is SQVTM and CDR2 is ANQGSEA. CDR3 bases: TGCAGCGTCGGACAGTTTGGCACAGATACGCAGTATTTT. This codes for CSVGQFGTDTQYF.

This chain uses TRBV7-9 with TRBJ2-1; tentatively, D is TRBD2 (5 bases). This CDR3 contains 15 residues. Germline-derived CDR1 and CDR2 are SEHNR and FQNEAQ (reference sequence). The germline V and J ends were trimmed by 5 bases and 4 bases, with 15 bases remaining between them. CDR3 region: CASSLDLTGYNEQFF. CDR3 nucleotide sequence: TGTGCCAGCAGCCTCGACTTGACGGGGTACAATGAGCAGTTCTTC.

J is TRBJ2-2 and V is TRBV29-1, with D perhaps given as TRBD1 or TRBD2 (5 bases each). This CDR3 is built from 15 residues. CDR1 SQVTM and CDR2 ANQGSEA come from the germline V gene. The V end was cut by 3 bases, the J end by 4 bases, with 15 bases between. The CDR3 DNA follows: TGCAGCGTTGAGCCGGCAGGGAGTATCACCGGGGAGCTGTTTTTT. This translates into CSVEPAGSITGELFF.

CDR3 in amino acids: CASSKDREVGGYTF. The CDR3 bases are TGTGCCAGCTCAAAGGACAGGGAAGTCGGTGGCTACACCTTC. The V and J genes are TRBV18 and TRBJ1-2; 8 bases agree with TRBD1. Germline V gene data show CDR1 as KGHSH and CDR2 as LQKENI. J was trimmed by 7 bases and V by 5 bases; bases with no gene match: 9. The CDR3 sequence is 14 residues long.

The genes are TRBV28 and TRBJ1-5; the match to TRBD1 covers 11 bases. The CDR3 sequence is 17 residues long. Germline-derived CDR1 and CDR2 are MDHEN and SYDVKM. J was trimmed by 6 bases and V by 7 bases; bases with no gene match: 14. The CDR3 here is CASNPGGTGGFFQPQHF. The CDR3 nucleotides read TGTGCCAGCAATCCTGGAGGGACAGGGGGTTTTTTTCAGCCCCAGCATTTT.

The chain joins TRBV28 to TRBJ2-2; D ambiguous. Trimming shortened V by 0 bases and J by 4 bases, and 9 bases separated the two germline ends. This CDR3 region has 15 residues. Germline values: CDR1 MDHEN, CDR2 SYDVKM. CDR3 in amino acids: CASSLWGISTGELFF. CDR3 nucleotides: TGTGCCAGCAGTTTATGGGGGATCAGCACCGGGGAGCTGTTTTTT. The full variable domain, with the rest looked up from reference TRBV28 and TRBJ2-2, is DVKVTQSSRYLVKRTGEKVFLECVQDMDHENMFWYRQDPGLGLRLIYFSYDVKMKEKGDIPEGYSVSREKKERFSLILESASTNQTSMYLCASSLWGISTGELFFGEGSRLTVL.

The genes are TRBV5-1 and TRBJ2-7, with TRBD2 identical over 10 bases. Germline V lookup: CDR1 SGHRS, CDR2 YFSETQ. The CDR3 has 15 amino acids. The junction had 4 bases not matched to a gene; V was cut back by 0 bases and J by 4 bases. The CDR3 DNA follows: TGCGCCAGCAGCTTGGCTAGCGGGAGTAAATACGAGCAGTACTTC. Residues: CASSLASGSKYEQYF.

This chain connects TRBV29-1 to TRBJ2-5; perhaps D is TRBD1 or TRBD2 (5 bases each). The assigned J gene may be wrong: the sequence end matches TRBJ2-7 better. The CDR3 has 13 amino acids. The germline V gene has CDR1 SQVTM and CDR2 ANQGSEA. CDR3 bases: TGCAGCCCTCGGGACGGAGGTCCCTACGAGCAGTACTTC. Translated: CSPRDGGPYEQYF.

The chain is built from TRBV6-6 and TRBJ1-1; weak D call: TRBD1 (5 bases). V was cut by 5 bases and J by 5 bases, with 9 bases left in between. Germline V CDR1 and CDR2: MNHNY, SVGAGI (reference sequence). The CDR3 has 12 amino acids. CDR3 loop: CASSSRETEAFF. CDR3 DNA sequence: TGTGCCAGCAGTAGCAGGGAAACTGAAGCTTTCTTT.

In its sample, this clone was seen once. The rearrangement joins TRBV2 to TRBJ1-5; D gene ambiguous. V lost 8 bases and J lost 5, with 13 bases in between. Germline V CDR1 and CDR2: SNHLY, FYNNEI. The CDR3 loop spans 13 amino acids. The CDR3 sequence is CASLQTEDQPQHF. CDR3 bases: TGTGCCAGCCTGCAGACGGAGGATCAGCCCCAGCATTTT.

In its sample, this clone was seen once. The J gene is TRBJ2-7, the V gene TRBV27, with TRBD2 identical over 12 bases. With 7 bases clipped from V and 3 bases from J, the junction kept 7 bases outside the gene matches. The CDR3 totals 15 residues. Germline CDR1 is MNHEY and CDR2 is SMNVEV (reference sequence). This CDR3 is CASKRLAGGIYEQYF. CDR3 DNA: TGTGCCAGCAAGAGGCTAGCGGGAGGGATCTACGAGCAGTACTTC.

This chain connects TRBV7-9 to TRBJ1-3; TRBD1 is a possible D gene (5 bases). Trimming stripped 5 bases from V and 3 bases from J, with 8 bases between. The germline V gene encodes CDR1 SEHNR and CDR2 FQNEAQ (reference sequence). This CDR3 spans 13 amino acids. The CDR3 is CASSVGGGNTIYF. In DNA, the CDR3 is TGTGCCAGCAGCGTGGGGGGTGGAAACACCATATATTTT.

The chain links TRBV28 to TRBJ1-3, with D possibly TRBD1 on 5 matching bases. V was trimmed by 3 bases and J by 0 bases, leaving 18 bases between them. Germline-derived CDR1 and CDR2 are MDHEN and SYDVKM. The CDR3 spans 18 residues. The CDR3 loop is CASSLTASSYNSGNTIYF. The CDR3, as DNA: TGTGCCAGCAGTTTGACAGCCTCTTCCTATAACTCTGGAAACACCATATATTTT.

The genes are TRBV7-9 and TRBJ2-1, with 9 bases aligning to TRBD2. Trimming removed 8 bases from V and 5 bases from J; junction bases left unmatched: 4. CDR1 SEHNR and CDR2 FQNEAQ come from the germline V gene (reference sequence). This CDR3 is built from 13 residues. CDR3 protein: CASGLAGDNEQFF. In nucleotides, the CDR3 is TGTGCCAGCGGGTTAGCGGGGGACAATGAGCAGTTCTTC. Complete variable domain (other parts from reference TRBV7-9 and TRBJ2-1): DTGVSQNPRHKITKRGQNVTFRCDPISEHNRLYWYRQTLGQGPEFLTYFQNEAQLEKSRLLSDRFSAERPKGSFSTLEIQRTEQGDSAMYLCASGLAGDNEQFFGPGTRLTVL.